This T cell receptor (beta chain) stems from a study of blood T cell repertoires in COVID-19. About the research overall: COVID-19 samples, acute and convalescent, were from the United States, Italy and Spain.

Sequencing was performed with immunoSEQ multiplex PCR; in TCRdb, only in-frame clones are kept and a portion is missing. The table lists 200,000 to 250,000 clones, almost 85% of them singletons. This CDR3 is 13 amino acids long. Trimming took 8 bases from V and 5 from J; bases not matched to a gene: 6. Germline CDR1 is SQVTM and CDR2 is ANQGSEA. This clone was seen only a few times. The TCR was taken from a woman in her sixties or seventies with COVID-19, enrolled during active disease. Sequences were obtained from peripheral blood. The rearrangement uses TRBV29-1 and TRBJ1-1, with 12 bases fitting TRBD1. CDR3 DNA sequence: TGCAGCACGGGGACAGGGGGCTGGACTGAAGCTTTCTTT. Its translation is CSTGTGGWTEAFF.